The clone carrying this TCR beta chain was seen many times. Its antigen is currently unknown. V gave up 2 bases and J gave up 10 bases, with 13 bases separating them. Germline CDR1 and CDR2: GTSNPN and SVGIG (reference sequence). This CDR3 region has 12 residues. Carried by each TCR cDNA molecule was a unique molecular identifier. TCRdb used MiXCR to reprocess the 5' RACE reads, holding one entry per CDR3 protein. The sample shows roughly 17,000 distinct CDR3 sequences, approximately 6.2% of them seen only once. This sample's time point: sample taken at primary tumor resection. Samples came from 65 to 75 TRACERx patients with untreated early-stage lung cancer. Sequencing covered unsorted whole RNA taken from tumor, nontumor lung or frozen PBMC. This record belongs to a study of spatial heterogeneity in lung cancer. Study in general: The mean occurrence of each unique TCR and UMI combination in raw reads exceeded 9.5.

Study results and limitations: One measure, the expanded intratumoral alpha and beta TCR count, tracked tumor mutation counts.

This clonotype originated in a female donor with early-stage non-small cell lung cancer. This specimen consisted of lung tumor tissue, obtained at surgery. This chain links TRBV30 with TRBJ2-3, with a possible D match to TRBD2 (6 bases). CDR3 loop: CAWSSGVAAQYF. DNA for the CDR3: TGTGCCTGGAGTTCGGGGGTAGCGGCGCAGTATTTT.